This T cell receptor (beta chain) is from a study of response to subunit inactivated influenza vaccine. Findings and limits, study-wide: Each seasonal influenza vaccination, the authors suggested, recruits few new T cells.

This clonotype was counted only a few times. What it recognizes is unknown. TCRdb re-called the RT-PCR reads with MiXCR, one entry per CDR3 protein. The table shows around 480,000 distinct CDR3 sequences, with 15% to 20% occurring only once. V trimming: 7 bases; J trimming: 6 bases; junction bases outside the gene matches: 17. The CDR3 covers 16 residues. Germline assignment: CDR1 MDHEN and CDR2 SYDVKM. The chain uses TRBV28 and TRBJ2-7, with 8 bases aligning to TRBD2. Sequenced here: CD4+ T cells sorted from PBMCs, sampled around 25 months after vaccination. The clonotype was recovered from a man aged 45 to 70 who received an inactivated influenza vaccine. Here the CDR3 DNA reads TGTGCCAGCAATCCTCCCTCTTTAGCGGGAACCGGCGAGCAGTACTTC. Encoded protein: CASNPPSLAGTGEQYF.